Sequencing of this T cell receptor (beta chain) was carried out in a study of T cells after yellow fever vaccination. Study results and caveats: The CD4 and CD8 compartments had a small share of their clonotypes in common. Abundant bulk-derived clonotypes could contaminate FACS-sorted repertoires. Though weaker, the secondary response peaked faster, on day 5 versus 15.

For TCR, cDNA came from 5'RACE template switching, which added a universal primer site and UMIs. TCRdb itself ran the 5' RACE reads through MiXCR, one entry per CDR3 protein. The sample carries about 330,000 distinct CDR3 sequences, 6.8% recorded once. The table lists this clonotype with a count of one. Its target is not known. The germline V gene encodes CDR1 MNHEY and CDR2 SVGEGT. This CDR3 is built from 12 residues. After removal of 8 bases from V and 2 bases from J, the junction contained 2 bases not matched to a gene. The chain couples TRBV6-2 or TRBV6-3 to TRBJ2-7, with 8 bases aligning to TRBD1. The source is a man younger than 35 who received the YFV17D yellow fever vaccine. Sequenced here: PBMCs, sampled about 41 days after the first yellow fever vaccination. The CDR3 region is CASEDRAYEQYF. The CDR3 nucleotides read TGTGCCAGCGAGGACAGGGCCTACGAGCAGTACTTC.